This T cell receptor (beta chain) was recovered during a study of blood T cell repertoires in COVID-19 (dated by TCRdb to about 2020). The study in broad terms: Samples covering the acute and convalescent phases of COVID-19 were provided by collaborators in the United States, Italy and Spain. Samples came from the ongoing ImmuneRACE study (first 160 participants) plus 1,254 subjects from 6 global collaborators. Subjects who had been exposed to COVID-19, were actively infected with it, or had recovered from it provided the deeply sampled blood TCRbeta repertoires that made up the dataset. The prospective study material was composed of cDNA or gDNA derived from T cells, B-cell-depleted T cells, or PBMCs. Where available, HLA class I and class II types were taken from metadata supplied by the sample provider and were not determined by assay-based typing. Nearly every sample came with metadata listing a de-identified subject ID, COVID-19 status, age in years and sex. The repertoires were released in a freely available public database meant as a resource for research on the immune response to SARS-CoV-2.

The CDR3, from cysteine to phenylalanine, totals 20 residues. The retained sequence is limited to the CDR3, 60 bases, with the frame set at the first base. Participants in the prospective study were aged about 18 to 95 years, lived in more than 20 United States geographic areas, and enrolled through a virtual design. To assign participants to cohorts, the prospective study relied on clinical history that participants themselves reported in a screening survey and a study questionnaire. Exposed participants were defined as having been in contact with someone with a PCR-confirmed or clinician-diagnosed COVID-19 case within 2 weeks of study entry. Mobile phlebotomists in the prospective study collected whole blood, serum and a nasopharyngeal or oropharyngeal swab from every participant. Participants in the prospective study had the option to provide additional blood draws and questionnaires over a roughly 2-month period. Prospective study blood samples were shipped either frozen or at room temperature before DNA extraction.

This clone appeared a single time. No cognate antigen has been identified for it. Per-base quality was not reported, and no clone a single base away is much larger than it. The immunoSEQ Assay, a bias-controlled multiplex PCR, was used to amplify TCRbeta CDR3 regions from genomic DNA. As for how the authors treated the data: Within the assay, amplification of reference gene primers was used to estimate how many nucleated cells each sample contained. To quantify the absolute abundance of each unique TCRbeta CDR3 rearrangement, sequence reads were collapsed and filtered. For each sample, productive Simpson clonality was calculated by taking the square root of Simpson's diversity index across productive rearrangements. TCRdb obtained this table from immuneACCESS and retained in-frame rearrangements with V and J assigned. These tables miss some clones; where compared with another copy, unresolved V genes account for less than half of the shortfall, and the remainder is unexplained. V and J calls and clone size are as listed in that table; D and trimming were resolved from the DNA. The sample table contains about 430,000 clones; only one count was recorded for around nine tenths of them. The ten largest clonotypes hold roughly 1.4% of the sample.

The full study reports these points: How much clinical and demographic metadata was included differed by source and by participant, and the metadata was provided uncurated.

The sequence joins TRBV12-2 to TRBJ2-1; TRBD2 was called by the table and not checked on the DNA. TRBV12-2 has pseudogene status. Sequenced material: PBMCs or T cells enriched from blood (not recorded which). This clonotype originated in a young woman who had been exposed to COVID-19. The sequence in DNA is TGTGCAAGTCGCTTAGCGTCTCCAGCGGGGGCCCATCTCTCCTACAATGAGCAGTTCTTC. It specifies CASRLASPAGAHLSYNEQFF.